The 26 T cell receptor beta chains presented below share a single source sample, sequenced in a study of CD8+CD57+ T cells in acquired aplastic anemia. The study profiled TCR beta VDJ and CDR3 using genomic DNA as template. Using its own MiXCR run on the reads, TCRdb lists one record per CDR3 protein. The sample carries roughly 98,000 distinct CDR3 sequences, 55% to 80% recorded once. Patients chosen for sequencing had CD8+CD57+ cells that had expanded, as shown by flow cytometry. The sample was sorted CD4+, CD8+, or CD8+CD57+ T cells (not recorded which) from PBMCs. The receptors derive from a human donor with aplastic anemia.

With respect to this clonotype: A read error may account for a junction end that differs from germline. The chain combines TRBV7-9 with TRBJ2-5; D remains unclear. The V gene's germline CDR1 is SEHNR and CDR2 FQNEAQ (reference sequence). The CDR3 is made up of 14 amino acids. DNA of the CDR3: TGCGCCAGCAGCTTGTACCAGCGACAAGAGGCCCAGTACTTC. Its translation: CASSLYQRQEAQYF.

This clonotype was picked up one time. The V and J genes are TRBV20-1 and TRBJ1-6, with D hard to call. Germline V gene data show CDR1 as DFQATT and CDR2 as SNEGSKA (reference sequence). The CDR3 runs to 13 residues. V dropped 3 bases and J dropped 14 bases, with 17 bases sitting between them. The CDR3 region has the DNA TGCAGTGCTAGGTCGGCCAGCCCCGGATCCCTCCACTTT. It is translated as CSARSASPGSLHF.

V and J are TRBV29-1 and TRBJ1-1; D is perhaps TRBD1 (6 bases). V was shortened by 7 bases and J by 1 base, with 10 bases between the two germline ends. CDR3 size: 12 residues. The germline gives CDR1 SQVTM, CDR2 ANQGSEA. The DNA for the CDR3 is TGCAGCGCCGGGACAACGAACACTGAAGCTTTCTTT. Protein product: CSAGTTNTEAFF.

CDR3 sequence (DNA): TGTGCCAGCAGTTACGCAGTCTCCTACGAGCAGTACTTC. Protein product: CASSYAVSYEQYF. V and J are TRBV6-5 and TRBJ2-7, with D hard to call. CDR1 is MNHEY and CDR2 is SVGAGI in the germline V gene. CDR3 length: 13 amino acids. V was shortened by 2 bases and J by 0 bases, with 5 bases between the two germline ends.

Regarding this clonotype: Given the absence of the conserved phenylalanine or tryptophan at the CDR3 end, a read error is likely. The chain carries TRBV10-2 and TRBJ2-7; D gene unclear. Germline assignment: CDR1 WSHSY and CDR2 SAAADI. V gave up 0 bases and J gave up 3 bases, with 9 bases separating them. This CDR3 has 14 amino acids. CDR3 DNA: TGCGCCAGCAGTGAGTCCCTCCCCGACTACGAGCAGTACTCC. This sequence encodes CASSESLPDYEQYS.

The gene calls are TRBV20-1 and TRBJ2-1, with 13 bases identical to TRBD2. Looked up from germline, CDR1 is DFQATT and CDR2 is SNEGSKA (reference sequence). V gave up 0 bases and J gave up 15 bases; unmatched junction bases: 2. This CDR3 is 12 amino acids long. Written as DNA, the CDR3 is TGCAGTGCTAGAGAGACTAGCGGGAGGCCGTTCTTC. Amino acid sequence: CSARETSGRPFF.

This chain connects TRBV6-4 to TRBJ2-3; 7 bases are shared with TRBD2. The V gene end was trimmed by 0 bases and the J gene end by 4 bases; junction bases not matched to a gene: 1. Per germline, CDR1 MRHNA and CDR2 SNTAGT. The CDR3 has 14 residues. In nucleotides, the CDR3 is TGTGCCAGCAGTGACTCTGCGGGGGCAGATACGCAGTATTTT. Translated: CASSDSAGADTQYF.

This clonotype has a single count. J is TRBJ2-3 and V is TRBV15; TRBD2 aligns across 11 bases. CDR3 length: 19 amino acids. J lost 0 bases, V lost 8 bases, and 16 bases had no gene match. Germline V gene sequence: CDR1 LNHNV, CDR2 YYDKDF (reference sequence). Here the CDR3 reads CATLFLGGLAGASTDTQYF. Here the CDR3 DNA reads TGTGCCACCCTATTCCTCGGAGGACTAGCGGGTGCTAGCACAGATACGCAGTATTTT.

The chain joins TRBV7-9 to TRBJ1-1; TRBD1 agrees at 7 bases. CDR1 SEHNR and CDR2 FQNEAQ come from the germline V gene (reference sequence). The length of the CDR3 is 12 residues. Trimming cost V 7 bases and J 6 bases; bases outside gene matches: 5. This CDR3 reads CASTSGQAEAFF. Here the CDR3 DNA reads TGTGCCAGCACCAGCGGACAGGCTGAAGCTTTCTTT. The variable domain in full, with the rest retrieved from reference TRBV7-9 and TRBJ1-1, is DTGVSQNPRHKITKRGQNVTFRCDPISEHNRLYWYRQTLGQGPEFLTYFQNEAQLEKSRLLSDRFSAERPKGSFSTLEIQRTEQGDSAMYLCASTSGQAEAFFGQGTRLTVV.

The CDR3 reads CATSDVGDSTDTQYF. DNA for the CDR3: TGTGCCACCAGTGATGTGGGGGACAGCACAGATACGCAGTATTTT. V is TRBV24-1 and J is TRBJ2-3, with D perhaps assigned TRBD1 or TRBD2 (5 bases each). V lost 3 bases and J lost 0, with 9 bases in between. Looked up from germline, CDR1 is KGHDR and CDR2 is SFDVKD. The length of the CDR3 is 15 residues.

This clonotype was observed once. The rearrangement joins TRBV20-1 to TRBJ2-5; unclear D gene. The germline gives CDR1 DFQATT, CDR2 SNEGSKA (reference sequence). The ends were cut back, 0 bases at V and 2 bases at J, with 4 bases in the middle. The CDR3 extends over 12 amino acids. The CDR3 coding sequence is TGCAGTGCTAGAGACAGACAAGAGACCCAGTACTTC. Translation gives CSARDRQETQYF.

The rearrangement uses TRBV7-9 and TRBJ1-1; unclear D gene. Trimming removed 1 base at V and 0 bases at J, with 3 bases between. The CDR3 contains 13 residues. Germline loops: CDR1 SEHNR, CDR2 FQNEAQ (reference sequence). The DNA for the CDR3 is TGTGCCAGCAGCTTAGTGATGAACACTGAAGCTTTCTTT. Translating gives CASSLVMNTEAFF.

CDR3 bases: TGCAGCGTTGAAGGGGACGTCGACAGGTACCTCTATGGCTACACCTTC. This sequence encodes CSVEGDVDRYLYGYTF. V and J are TRBV29-1 and TRBJ1-2, with D possibly matching TRBD1 (6 bases). The CDR3 loop spans 16 amino acids. Between the trimmed V and J ends, which lost 1 base and 4 bases, there was a span of 19 bases. The germline V gene has CDR1 SQVTM and CDR2 ANQGSEA.

The rearrangement uses TRBV29-1 and TRBJ2-7; 9 positions match TRBD1. The CDR3 length is 12 residues. The junction had 4 bases not matched to a gene; V was cut back by 5 bases and J by 5 bases. CDR1 SQVTM and CDR2 ANQGSEA come from the germline V gene. The CDR3 here is CSVIQGADEQYF. The DNA for the CDR3 is TGCAGCGTTATACAGGGGGCGGACGAGCAGTACTTC.

The CDR3 here is CSLSPSGGYNEQFF. CDR3 DNA: TGCAGCCTGAGTCCGAGCGGGGGTTACAATGAGCAGTTCTTC. V gene TRBV29-1 combines with J gene TRBJ2-1; 8 bases agree with TRBD2. This CDR3 spans 14 amino acids. The germline V gene has CDR1 SQVTM and CDR2 ANQGSEA. The V segment lost 8 bases and the J segment 4 bases; nucleotides outside the gene matches: 10.

This sequence joins TRBV24-1 and TRBJ2-1; D possibly corresponds to TRBD2 (6 bases). Germline-derived CDR1 and CDR2 are KGHDR and SFDVKD. Deletions cut 11 bases from V and 4 bases from J, with 20 bases between. This CDR3 is 15 amino acids long. CDR3 sequence reads: CASSLRRDPYNEQFF. The DNA of the CDR3 is TGTGCCAGCAGCTTGAGGAGGGATCCATACAATGAGCAGTTCTTC.

This clonotype was counted a few times. The V call is TRBV7-8, the J call TRBJ2-3; D gene ambiguous. Germline V gene data show CDR1 as SGHVS and CDR2 as FQNEAQ. V dropped 3 bases and J dropped 3 bases, with 7 bases sitting between them. The CDR3 is 13 amino acids. The CDR3 spells CASSFTRTDTQYF. The CDR3 DNA sequence: TGTGCCAGCAGCTTTACCAGGACAGATACGCAGTATTTT.

This clonotype was counted between two and nine times. Relative to the germline gene, one junction end is altered; a read error may explain this. This chain links TRBV29-1 with TRBJ1-2, with D hard to call. The length of the CDR3 is 13 residues. The germline CDR1 and CDR2 sequences are SQVTM and ANQGSEA. The CDR3 nucleotides read TGCAGCGTAGAAGGAGCGTCTGACTATGGCTACACCTTC. Translating gives CSVEGASDYGYTF.

This chain uses TRBV2 with TRBJ1-4; perhaps TRBD1 as D (6 bases). V lost 6 bases and J 8 bases, leaving 19 bases between the germline ends. The CDR3 consists of 15 residues. The germline gives CDR1 SNHLY, CDR2 FYNNEI. CDR3 nucleotides: TGTGCCAGCAGGGCCGAGGCAGGGGCGCAAGAAAAACTGTTTTTT. Residues: CASRAEAGAQEKLFF.

This clonotype was detected only a few times. The chain is built from TRBV7-2 and TRBJ1-2; weak D call: TRBD1 (6 bases). In germline, CDR1 is SGHTA, CDR2 FQGNSA. This CDR3 has 14 amino acids. The V end lost 4 bases, the J end lost 4 bases, and 13 bases lay between the germline ends. The chain's CDR3 is CASSYQGGGYGYTF. The CDR3 DNA is TGTGCCAGCAGCTACCAAGGGGGGGGCTATGGCTACACCTTC.

The chain employs TRBV20-1 and TRBJ1-1; 9 nucleotides match TRBD1. CDR1 is DFQATT, CDR2 SNEGSKA, per germline (reference sequence). This CDR3 is 12 amino acids long. V dropped 3 bases and J dropped 7; count of bases not matched to a gene: 3. CDR3 amino acids: CSARGQGGEAFF. For the CDR3, the DNA is TGCAGTGCTAGGGGACAGGGAGGTGAAGCTTTCTTT.

This chain links TRBV10-3 with TRBJ2-2; 8 bases fit TRBD1. The CDR3 sequence is 15 residues long. V gave up 11 bases and J gave up 2 bases; unmatched junction bases: 10. Germline values: CDR1 ENHRY, CDR2 SYGVKD. The chain's CDR3 is CAAKTGAENTGELFF. The CDR3 DNA is TGTGCCGCCAAGACAGGGGCAGAAAACACCGGGGAGCTGTTTTTT.

This clonotype turned up a few times. The chain joins TRBV25-1 to TRBJ1-1; 8 positions match TRBD1. There are 15 residues in the CDR3. Trimming cost V 4 bases and J 1 base; bases outside gene matches: 5. Per the germline V gene, CDR1 is MGHDK and CDR2 is SYGVNS. CDR3 amino acids: CASSAPDRANTEAFF. In DNA, the CDR3 is TGTGCCAGCAGTGCCCCGGACAGGGCGAACACTGAAGCTTTCTTT.

The chain is built from TRBV20-1 and TRBJ2-7; possibly TRBD2 for D (5 bases). CDR1 is DFQATT and CDR2 is SNEGSKA in the germline V gene (reference sequence). This CDR3 spans 14 amino acids. V was clipped by 6 bases and J by 4 bases, with 19 bases between them. The CDR3 region has the DNA TGCAGTGCAGCAGAGGCTAGCACGCCTTACGAGCAGTACTTC. Protein: CSAAEASTPYEQYF.

This rearrangement joins TRBV2 to TRBJ1-6; 9 bases agree with TRBD1. With 6 bases clipped from V and 9 bases from J, the junction kept 6 bases outside the gene matches. Germline V gene lookup returns CDR1 SNHLY and CDR2 FYNNEI. The CDR3 extends over 14 amino acids. The CDR3 region is CASSDRDRASPLHF. The CDR3 nucleotides are TGTGCCAGCAGCGACCGGGACAGGGCTTCACCCCTCCACTTT.

The V call is TRBV20-1, the J call TRBJ2-7; perhaps D is TRBD1 or TRBD2 (7 bases each). The CDR3 contains 12 residues. The germline V gene encodes CDR1 DFQATT and CDR2 SNEGSKA (reference sequence). Between the trimmed V and J ends, which lost 4 bases and 5 bases, there was a span of 12 bases. CDR3 region: CSAKRDSDEQYF. The CDR3 DNA reads TGCAGTGCTAAGCGGGACAGCGACGAGCAGTACTTC.